Below are 9 T cell receptor beta chains sequenced from a single sample in a study of shared clonotypes between healthy human individuals. Sequencing used immunoSEQ multiplex PCR; TCRdb keeps in-frame clones, though not all of them. Among about 1.1 million clones listed, around 78% were seen once. Source material: memory CD4+ T cells from PBMCs. This sample's subset: CD45RA-negative fraction. All receptors come from a man between 18 and 29 years old in good health. Some clones in this sample may be carry-over from other donors' samples.

The V call is TRBV5-1, the J call TRBJ2-2; D might be TRBD2 (5 bases). CDR1 and CDR2 (germline): SGHRS, YFSETQ. V lost 0 bases, J lost 2 bases, and 11 bases lay in between. The CDR3 sequence is 16 residues long. The CDR3 region is CASSLEVGVNTGELFF. The DNA of the CDR3 is TGCGCCAGCAGCTTGGAAGTCGGGGTCAACACCGGGGAGCTGTTTTTT.

J is TRBJ1-2 and V is TRBV18, with D unresolved. The germline V gene encodes CDR1 KGHSH and CDR2 LQKENI. The CDR3 runs to 14 residues. Trimming removed 0 bases from V and 5 bases from J, with 10 bases in between. The CDR3 protein is CASSPPNSGYGYTF. The CDR3 DNA reads TGTGCCAGCTCACCACCAAACAGCGGATATGGCTACACCTTC. The entire variable domain, with the rest obtained from reference TRBV18 and TRBJ1-2, is as follows: NAGVMQNPRHLVRRRGQEARLRCSPMKGHSHVYWYRQLPEEGLKFMVYLQKENIIDESGMPKERFSAEFPKEGPSILRIQQVVRGDSAAYFCASSPPNSGYGYTFGSGTRLTVV.

This chain links TRBV6-1 with TRBJ2-1; 11 bases are shared with TRBD2. Germline lookup yields CDR1 MNHNS and CDR2 SASEGT. This CDR3 region has 13 residues. Germline trimming cut 7 bases from V and 5 bases from J; bases unmatched to any gene: 1. The CDR3 protein is CASTLAGDNEQFF. CDR3 in DNA: TGTGCCAGCACACTAGCGGGGGACAATGAGCAGTTCTTC.

V and J are TRBV28 and TRBJ2-4; tentative D call: TRBD2 (6 bases). V was pared by 5 bases and J by 9 bases, with 17 bases between. CDR3 length equals 14 residues. Germline values: CDR1 MDHEN, CDR2 SYDVKM. The CDR3 nucleotides are TGTGCCAGCAGTCCTAGACTAGACCGAAGCATTCAGTACTTC. The encoded protein is CASSPRLDRSIQYF.

V gene TRBV28 combines with J gene TRBJ2-5; the D gene is possibly TRBD1 (5 bases). The germline V and J ends were trimmed by 4 bases and 5 bases, with 17 bases remaining between them. This CDR3 is 15 amino acids long. Per the germline V gene, CDR1 is MDHEN and CDR2 is SYDVKM. The CDR3 coding sequence is TGTGCCAGCAGTTCCCGACAGCCCGGTAGGGAGACCCAGTACTTC. The encoded protein is CASSSRQPGRETQYF.

This clone was counted ten times or more. This chain links TRBV6-6 with TRBJ1-5; 10 positions match TRBD1. The V gene end was trimmed by 4 bases and the J gene end by 2 bases; junction bases not matched to a gene: 5. Germline assignment: CDR1 MNHNY and CDR2 SVGAGI (reference sequence). The CDR3 is 16 amino acids. The CDR3 region is CASSFYGTGGNQPQHF. CDR3 DNA sequence: TGTGCCAGCAGTTTCTACGGGACAGGGGGCAATCAGCCCCAGCATTTT.

The chain uses TRBV25-1 and TRBJ1-5, with TRBD1 matching over 8 bases. Germline CDR1 MGHDK, CDR2 SYGVNS. This CDR3 comprises 14 residues. J lost 5 bases, V lost 4 bases, and 4 bases had no gene match. CDR3 protein: CASSVTGGDQPQHF. The CDR3 nucleotides read TGTGCCAGCAGTGTTACAGGGGGTGATCAGCCCCAGCATTTT.

V and J are TRBV18 and TRBJ2-3; D is possibly TRBD2 (6 bases). The CDR3 loop spans 16 amino acids. Germline lookup yields CDR1 KGHSH and CDR2 LQKENI. V was clipped by 1 base and J by 2 bases, with 13 bases between them. The CDR3 here is CASSPQNSGYTDTQYF. Here the CDR3 DNA reads TGTGCCAGCTCACCACAAAATAGCGGATACACAGATACGCAGTATTTT.

The CDR3 here is CASSVQGTDTQYF. In DNA form, the CDR3 reads TGTGCCAGCAGCGTCCAGGGGACAGATACGCAGTATTTT. The rearrangement joins TRBV7-2 to TRBJ2-3, with a tentative D call TRBD1 (6 bases). The CDR3 contains 13 residues. Germline CDR1 is SGHTA and CDR2 is FQGNSA. V was clipped by 5 bases and J by 3 bases, with 9 bases between them.